This T cell receptor (beta chain) is from a study of cytomegalovirus exposure and HLA in healthy donors. Whole-study results and caveats: Reportedly, cytomegalovirus status was diagnosed with high sensitivity and specificity.

Trimming took 6 bases from V and 8 from J, leaving 14 bases between them. The length of the CDR3 is 12 residues. Germline CDR1 and CDR2: SGHDT and YYEEEE. Primers included in the PCR were 60 Vbeta and 13 Jbeta primers. Using immunoSEQ multiplex PCR, the repertoire was profiled, and TCRdb retains in-frame clones only, with some absent. This table has 150,000 to 200,000 clones, roughly 79% appearing once. Worth noting for this clone: What it binds is not known.

All donors participated as healthy donors of bone marrow. Sequencing was performed on PBMCs. This sequence was found in a woman in her forties in good health and CMV-seronegative. The chain couples TRBV5-6 to TRBJ1-2, with D possibly being TRBD1 (5 bases). CDR3 DNA sequence: TGTGCCAGCATGGCCTGGCAGGGAGGCTACACCTTC. Protein: CASMAWQGGYTF.